The subject of this entry is one T cell receptor beta chain. Its antigen is not identified. 5'RACE template switching with UMIs produced the TCR beta cDNA. TCRdb re-called the 5' RACE reads; every CDR3 protein appears as one record, without DNA. The clone table shows about 5,000 distinct CDR3 sequences, with the ten largest holding 60%. This record belongs to a study of T cells expressing NK-cell markers. Findings and caveats of the study: HCMV specificity of the expanded NKG2C+ T cell clones was not established.

The CDR3 is 14 amino acids. Germline assignment: CDR1 SGHRS and CDR2 YFSETQ. This TCR was sampled from a man aged 18 to 30 in good health. The rearrangement uses TRBV5-1 and TRBJ1-6; TCRdb reports TRBD1, a call that lacks DNA to check it against. The sequenced material came from blood T cells: a sorted CD56 or NKG2C T cell subset, CD4+ or CD8+ T cells, or bulk PBMC T cells (not recorded which). This CDR3 reads CASSLVGGNSPLHF.